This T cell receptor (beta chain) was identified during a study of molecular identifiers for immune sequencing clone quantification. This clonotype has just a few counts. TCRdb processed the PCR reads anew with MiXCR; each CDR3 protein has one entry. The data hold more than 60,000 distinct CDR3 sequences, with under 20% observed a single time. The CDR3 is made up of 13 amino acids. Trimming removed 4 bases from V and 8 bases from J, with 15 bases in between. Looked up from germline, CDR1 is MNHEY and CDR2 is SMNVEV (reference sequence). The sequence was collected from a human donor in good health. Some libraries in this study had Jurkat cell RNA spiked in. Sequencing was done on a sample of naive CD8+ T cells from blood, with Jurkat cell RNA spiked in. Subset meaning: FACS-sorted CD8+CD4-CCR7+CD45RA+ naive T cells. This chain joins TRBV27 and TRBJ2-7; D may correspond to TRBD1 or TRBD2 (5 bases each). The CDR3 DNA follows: TGTGCCAGCAGTTCACCCGGGGCGCGGCAGCAGTACTTC. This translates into CASSSPGARQQYF.